This TCR beta chain was identified in a study of T cell responses to AZD1222 COVID-19 vaccine. The ends lost 5 bases at V and 7 bases at J; junction bases unmatched: 5. CDR3 size: 14 residues. CDR1 is SGHTA and CDR2 is FQGTGA in the germline V gene. Profiling relied on immunoSEQ multiplex PCR, and the TCRdb table lists in-frame clones only, not all of them. The table lists about 150,000 clones, about 90% of them singletons, with around 5.4% in the top ten. Source: peripheral blood, taken on day 0 of AZD1222 vaccination. The sequence was obtained from an adult in good health. The chain carries TRBV7-3 and TRBJ1-6; 7 positions agree with TRBD1. The DNA of the CDR3 is TGTGCCAGCAGCCCGGGACAGCAGAATTCACCCCTCCACTTT. This gives the protein CASSPGQQNSPLHF.